The 30 T cell receptor beta chains below all came from one sample that was sequenced in a study of tumor-infiltrating lymphocytes in glioblastoma multiforme (dated by TCRdb to the late 2010s). The data were produced on an Illumina HiSeq 2500. TCRB libraries were constructed from RNA through three rounds of nested multiplex PCR following a modified ARM-PCR protocol with multiple V-beta primers and a C-beta primer. In TCRdb, the public reads were trimmed at Q25 with fastp and aligned with MiXCR, with productive beta chains retained. Rows are combined by CDR3 protein, so each entry shows the most common genes and DNA. The sample table holds around 15,000 distinct CDR3 sequences, of which over 60% were seen once. The ten top clones hold approximately 40% of the sample. The material sequenced was brain tumor tissue. These receptors were collected from a male donor with glioblastoma.

At least ten counts were recorded for this clonotype. The rearrangement links TRBV20-1 to TRBJ2-1, with D perhaps matching TRBD2 (5 bases). The CDR3 totals 15 residues. Trimming removed 4 bases from V and 7 bases from J, with 20 bases in between. Germline CDR1 reads DFQATT; CDR2 reads SNEGSKA (reference sequence). This CDR3 reads CSANSLSEVGNEQFF. CDR3 coding DNA: TGCAGTGCTAATTCTCTGTCGGAGGTTGGAAATGAGCAGTTCTTC.

Of note for this clonotype: The CDR3 end shows no conserved phenylalanine or tryptophan, and so a read error is likely. The DNA is omitted, as the CDR3 cannot be located on it reliably, and the CDR3 follows TCRdb's listing. The rearrangement joins TRBV28 to TRBJ2-1; TRBD2, as called in the table, went unchecked against the DNA. Ends included, the CDR3 has 15 residues. Germline loops: CDR1 MDHEN, CDR2 SYDVKM. This CDR3 reads CVSKTRTSGRIEQSL.

The rearrangement links TRBV5-8 to TRBJ1-2; a weak D match, TRBD1 (6 bases). The V and J ends lost 4 bases and 4 bases respectively, with 17 bases between them. Germline V gene data show CDR1 as SGHTS and CDR2 as YDEGEE. The CDR3 is 15 amino acids. CDR3 sequence reads: CASSTFQGLRYGYTF. The CDR3 nucleotides read TGTGCCAGCAGCACATTCCAGGGGTTACGCTATGGCTACACCTTC. The full variable domain, its missing parts supplied by reference TRBV5-8 and TRBJ1-2, is EAGVTQSPTHLIKTRGQQATLRCSPISGHTSVYWYQQALGLGLQFLLWYDEGEERNRGNFPPRFSGRQFPNYSSELNVNALELEDSALYLCASSTFQGLRYGYTFGSGTRLTVV.

The genes are TRBV7-9 and TRBJ2-7; perhaps TRBD1 as D (5 bases). V dropped 11 bases and J dropped 4 bases, with 21 bases sitting between them. The CDR3 contains 14 residues. The germline CDR1 and CDR2 sequences are SEHNR and FQNEAQ (reference sequence). In nucleotides, the CDR3 is TGTGCCGACAGCCCTACCCTGGATCCGTACGAGCAGTACTTC. Translated, it gives CADSPTLDPYEQYF.

This clonotype was counted many times. V usage is TRBV28 and J usage is TRBJ1-4; unclear D gene. CDR3 length equals 14 residues. Trimming took 3 bases from V and 3 from J, leaving 8 bases between them. Germline CDR1 is MDHEN and CDR2 is SYDVKM. The CDR3 region is CASSFRSPNEKLFF. CDR3 bases: TGTGCCAGCAGTTTCCGCAGCCCTAATGAAAAACTGTTTTTT.

Details on this clonotype: At one of its ends the junction is not consistent with the germline gene, which may arise from a read error. V and J are TRBV6-1 and TRBJ1-1; TRBD1 is a possible D gene (6 bases). CDR1 is MNHNS and CDR2 is SASEGT in the germline V gene. There are 15 residues in the CDR3. Written as DNA, the CDR3 is TGTGCCAGCAGTGAAGCGGGGGAGGGGGGCACTGAAGATTTCTTT. Encoded protein: CASSEAGEGGTEDFF.

This clonotype was detected only a few times. The rearrangement joins TRBV6-2 or TRBV6-3 to TRBJ2-3; D ambiguous. Germline lookup yields CDR1 MNHEY and CDR2 SVGEGT. V was trimmed by 0 bases and J by 1 base, leaving 11 bases between them. CDR3 length: 16 amino acids. The CDR3 sequence: CASSYSMVLGTDTQYF. For the CDR3, the DNA is TGTGCCAGCAGTTACTCAATGGTACTGGGCACAGATACGCAGTATTTT.

Comments on this clonotype: At one end the junction does not follow the germline gene, possibly because of a read error. The genes are TRBV7-9 and TRBJ2-7, with 7 bases that match TRBD1. From germline, CDR1 is SEHNR and CDR2 FQNEAQ (reference sequence). CDR3 length: 13 amino acids. In DNA form, the CDR3 reads TGTGCCAGCGGCTCGAGACAGGGATACGAGGAGTACTTC. Its translation is CASGSRQGYEEYF.

This clonotype came up a few times. The chain couples TRBV4-2 to TRBJ2-2; 7 bases line up with TRBD2. The CDR3 runs 17 residues. Germline V lookup: CDR1 LGHNA, CDR2 YNFKEQ. The ends lost 4 bases at V and 5 bases at J; junction bases unmatched: 13. CDR3 sequence: CASSPAGSGLGTGELFF. In nucleotides, the CDR3 is TGTGCCAGCAGCCCAGCTGGGAGTGGACTAGGTACCGGGGAGCTGTTTTTT.

For this clonotype: The CDR3 carries no conserved terminal phenylalanine or tryptophan, so it likely arises from a read error. No DNA is shown, since the ends of the CDR3 on it are uncertain; the CDR3 is the one TCRdb lists. The chain employs TRBV6-1 and TRBJ1-2. The CDR3 spans 16 amino acids, including both terminal residues. Germline loops: CDR1 MNHNS, CDR2 SASEGT. The CDR3 loop reads CASSEVPHGDMEGCTS.

The rearrangement uses TRBV20-1 and TRBJ1-5; no firm D call. The germline V and J ends were trimmed by 1 base and 3 bases, with 7 bases remaining between them. Germline V gene data show CDR1 as DFQATT and CDR2 as SNEGSKA (reference sequence). This CDR3 contains 13 residues. Here the CDR3 DNA reads TGCAGTGCTAGAGGACACGCCAATCAGCCCCAGCATTTT. This translates into CSARGHANQPQHF.

This clonotype has a handful of counts. The conserved final phenylalanine or tryptophan is absent from the CDR3, which likely points to a read error. CDR3 loop: CANSHAYEQYL. CDR3 DNA sequence: TGTGCCAACAGTCATGCCTACGAGCAGTACCTC. The V call is TRBV6-2 or TRBV6-3, the J call TRBJ2-7, with D unclear. The CDR3 consists of 11 residues. Germline lookup yields CDR1 MNHEY and CDR2 SVGEGT.

The chain has TRBV11-1 and TRBJ1-1; 7 positions agree with TRBD1. The CDR3 contains 14 residues. The ends lost 5 bases at V and 11 bases at J; junction bases unmatched: 14. Germline V gene data show CDR1 as SGHAT and CDR2 as FQDESV (reference sequence). The CDR3 loop reads CASSQEEWDSDAFF. Here the CDR3 DNA reads TGTGCCAGCAGCCAAGAGGAGTGGGACAGCGATGCTTTCTTT.

Remarks on this clonotype: Without the conserved terminal phenylalanine or tryptophan, this CDR3 likely stems from a read error. The chain combines TRBV6-6 with TRBJ2-7; D unresolved. CDR1 is MNHNY and CDR2 is SVGAGI in the germline V gene (reference sequence). This CDR3 spans 14 amino acids. With 2 bases removed from V and 0 bases from J, the gap between germline ends came to 8 bases. The CDR3 is CASSYGESSYEQYL. CDR3 nucleotide sequence: TGTGCCAGCAGTTACGGGGAATCCTCCTACGAGCAGTACCTC.

As regards this clonotype: The CDR3 does not end in the conserved phenylalanine or tryptophan, so this is likely a read error. The V call is TRBV11-2, the J call TRBJ2-7, with 7 bases fitting TRBD1. The CDR3 contains 16 residues. Trimming at V came to 7 bases and at J to 2 bases, leaving 14 bases not matched to a gene. Per germline, CDR1 SGHAT and CDR2 FQNNGV. The CDR3 loop is CASIWDSGTSTYEQYS. CDR3 sequence (DNA): TGTGCCAGCATCTGGGACAGTGGGACCTCGACCTACGAGCAGTACTCC.

In the case of this clonotype: A much bigger clone sits one base away, suggesting this may be a read error. The V and J genes are TRBV10-3 and TRBJ2-5, with D possibly TRBD1 on 6 matching bases. The CDR3 contains 17 residues. CDR1 ENHRY and CDR2 SYGVKD come from the germline V gene. Written as DNA, the CDR3 is TGTGCCATCCGTGAGGTTGTAGGCAGGGGTGCCCAAGAGACCCAGTACTTC. The encoded protein is CAIREVVGRGAQETQYF.

As regards this clonotype: At one boundary the junction diverges from the germline segment, which might be a read error. This chain joins TRBV20-1 and TRBJ2-7, with 7 bases fitting TRBD2. The CDR3 contains 15 residues. Germline V gene data show CDR1 as DFQATT and CDR2 as SNEGSKA (reference sequence). CDR3: CNARGLAAGLYEQYF. In nucleotides, the CDR3 is TGCAATGCTAGAGGGCTAGCGGCAGGGTTATACGAGCAGTACTTC.

This clonotype is labeled large. This chain uses TRBV20-1 with TRBJ1-4; D gene ambiguous. The CDR3 extends over 12 amino acids. With 0 bases removed from V and 6 bases from J, the gap between germline ends came to 5 bases. Germline CDR1 reads DFQATT; CDR2 reads SNEGSKA (reference sequence). CDR3 sequence: CSARDEDEKLFF. CDR3 coding DNA: TGCAGTGCTAGAGATGAGGATGAAAAACTGTTTTTT.

This clonotype has more than one count but fewer than ten. The chain links TRBV4-2 to TRBJ2-7; 8 nucleotides align to TRBD2. Germline V lookup: CDR1 LGHNA, CDR2 YNFKEQ. The V gene end was trimmed by 4 bases and the J gene end by 6 bases; junction bases not matched to a gene: 8. The CDR3 consists of 14 residues. CDR3 bases: TGTGCCAGCAGCCCTGAGGCGGGGGGCCTCGAGCAGTACTTC. This gives the protein CASSPEAGGLEQYF.

This clonotype was counted ten times or more. J is TRBJ1-2 and V is TRBV28; 9 nucleotides line up with TRBD1. CDR1 and CDR2 from the germline V gene are MDHEN and SYDVKM. The CDR3 loop spans 15 amino acids. Losses at the gene ends were 3 bases for V and 3 bases for J; bases not matched to a gene: 5. Here the CDR3 reads CASSFKRTGDYGYTF. CDR3 sequence (DNA): TGTGCCAGCAGTTTTAAAAGGACAGGGGACTATGGCTACACCTTC.

The chain combines TRBV24-1 with TRBJ2-7, with D perhaps matching TRBD1 (5 bases). This CDR3 is 14 amino acids long. CDR1 and CDR2 (germline): KGHDR, SFDVKD. V was pared by 4 bases and J by 2 bases, with 11 bases between. For the CDR3, the DNA is TGTGCCACCAGTGACCTGGACACTCCCTACGAGCAGTACTTC. It is translated as CATSDLDTPYEQYF.

Turning to this clonotype: A junction end diverges from the germline sequence, so it may reflect a read error. This sequence joins TRBV6-2 or TRBV6-3 and TRBJ2-1; possible D gene TRBD1, 5 bases. Germline V gene lookup returns CDR1 MNHEY and CDR2 SVGEGT. The CDR3 loop spans 15 amino acids. CDR3 protein: CASSLGQVVYNEQFF. CDR3 DNA sequence: TGTGCTAGCAGCCTAGGACAAGTGGTCTACAATGAGCAGTTCTTC.

The chain carries TRBV11-2 and TRBJ2-7; tentatively, D is TRBD1 (6 bases). CDR3 size: 14 residues. V dropped 3 bases and J dropped 4 bases, with 13 bases sitting between them. In germline, CDR1 is SGHAT, CDR2 FQNNGV. This CDR3 reads CASSFYGGAYEQYF. For the CDR3, the DNA is TGTGCCAGCAGCTTCTATGGGGGCGCTTACGAGCAGTACTTC.

This chain links TRBV6-4 with TRBJ2-3; D is perhaps TRBD2 (7 bases). The germline gives CDR1 MRHNA, CDR2 SNTAGT. The CDR3 contains 15 residues. V was clipped by 4 bases and J by 8 bases, with 19 bases between them. The CDR3 loop reads CASSASRGATGTQYF. The CDR3 DNA reads as TGTGCCAGCAGTGCTTCCCGGGGGGCCACGGGTACGCAGTATTTT.

This clonotype was observed many times. The rearrangement uses TRBV7-9 and TRBJ2-3; no clear D gene. CDR3 length equals 16 residues. The germline V and J ends were trimmed by 2 bases and 3 bases, with 15 bases remaining between them. Germline CDR1 is SEHNR and CDR2 is FQNEAQ (reference sequence). The CDR3: CASSLPESSETDTQYF. CDR3 sequence (DNA): TGTGCCAGCAGCTTACCCGAATCGTCAGAGACAGATACGCAGTATTTT.

As for this clonotype: Because the CDR3 is missing its conserved closing phenylalanine or tryptophan, this is likely a read error. The chain employs TRBV11-2 and TRBJ1-1, with D perhaps matching TRBD1 (6 bases). The CDR3 covers 12 residues. The germline CDR1 and CDR2 sequences are SGHAT and FQNNGV. The CDR3 DNA sequence: TGCGCCAGCAGCTTAGTACAGGGAGTAGCTTTCTCT. Protein: CASSLVQGVAFS.

A word on this clonotype: Mismatch with germline at one junction end may stem from a read error. This sequence joins TRBV11-2 and TRBJ1-4; possible D gene TRBD1, 5 bases. CDR3 length: 16 residues. Looked up from germline, CDR1 is SGHAT and CDR2 is FQNNGV. The CDR3 sequence is CSSSLDGTGEFEKLFF. The CDR3 nucleotides are TGTTCCAGCAGCTTAGACGGGACGGGGGAGTTTGAAAAACTGTTTTTT.

V and J are TRBV11-2 and TRBJ1-1; maybe TRBD1 (6 bases). Germline CDR1 reads SGHAT; CDR2 reads FQNNGV. Trimming removed 7 bases from V and 1 base from J, with 16 bases in between. This CDR3 has 15 residues. Here the CDR3 DNA reads TGTGCCAGCACGAGGATGAGGGGACAGAACACTGAAGCTTTCTTT. Translated, it gives CASTRMRGQNTEAFF.

The chain uses TRBV6-4 and TRBJ2-1; the D is unclear. Germline CDR1 reads MRHNA; CDR2 reads SNTAGT. Trimming cost V 0 bases and J 0 bases, with 6 bases left between them. There are 15 residues in the CDR3. DNA of the CDR3: TGTGCCAGCAGTGACTCTATTGGCTCCTACAATGAGCAGTTCTTC. Amino acids: CASSDSIGSYNEQFF.

This clonotype was seen just once. This CDR3 is CASSLIAKDTGELFF. CDR3 in DNA: TGTGCCAGCAGCTTGATTGCAAAGGACACCGGGGAGCTGTTTTTT. The V and J genes are TRBV11-1 and TRBJ2-2; D is unclear. The V end lost 3 bases, the J end lost 3 bases, and 11 bases lay between the germline ends. Germline V gene data show CDR1 as SGHAT and CDR2 as FQDESV (reference sequence). CDR3 size: 15 residues.